The 32 T cell receptor beta chains given below trace back to one sample, sequenced in a study of cytomegalovirus exposure and HLA in healthy donors. Both 60 Vbeta primers and 13 Jbeta primers went into the PCR. The data were produced by immunoSEQ multiplex PCR, yet TCRdb's version contains in-frame clones alone and is incomplete. This table holds about 77,000 clones. Sample: PBMCs. These receptors came from a man aged 50 or older in good health and CMV-seropositive.

V is TRBV6-7 and J is TRBJ2-1, with D possibly being TRBD2 (5 bases). TRBV6-7 is designated an ORF whose function remains uncertain. This CDR3 region has 12 residues. Trimming removed 4 bases from V and 10 bases from J, with 11 bases in between. The CDR3 nucleotides are TGTGCCAGCAGTTCCCCGGGAACGGAGCAGTTCTTC. Encoded protein: CASSSPGTEQFF.

The chain has TRBV4-1 and TRBJ1-1; D may be TRBD1 (5 bases). Germline V CDR1 and CDR2: MGHRA, YSYEKL. The CDR3 is made up of 15 amino acids. V shed 2 bases and J shed 8 bases, with 18 bases lying between them. The CDR3 region is CASSQPDGGRGEAFF. Here the CDR3 DNA reads TGCGCCAGCAGCCAACCCGACGGCGGGAGGGGCGAAGCTTTCTTT.

The chain uses TRBV6-1 and TRBJ2-3, with D possibly matching TRBD1 (5 bases). There are 14 residues in the CDR3. Germline CDR1 reads MNHNS; CDR2 reads SASEGT. Between the trimmed V and J ends, which lost 6 bases and 3 bases, there was a span of 13 bases. CDR3 amino acids: CASRVEQATDTQYF. In nucleotides, the CDR3 is TGTGCCAGCAGGGTAGAACAGGCTACAGATACGCAGTATTTT.

The J gene is TRBJ2-5, the V gene TRBV19, with D possibly being TRBD1 (6 bases). CDR1 LNHDA and CDR2 SQIVND come from the germline V gene (reference sequence). The CDR3 has 15 amino acids. V dropped 3 bases and J dropped 5 bases, with 16 bases sitting between them. The CDR3 bases are TGTGCCAGTAGTATTTTCGAACAGGGTGGGGAGACCCAGTACTTC. Translated, it gives CASSIFEQGGETQYF.

The chain couples TRBV5-5 to TRBJ2-5, with D tentatively TRBD2 (5 bases). Germline CDR1 SGHKS, CDR2 YYEKEE (reference sequence). V dropped 0 bases and J dropped 5 bases, with 8 bases sitting between them. The CDR3 is made up of 13 amino acids. Here the CDR3 DNA reads TGTGCCAGCAGCTTGGACGGGGTGGAGACCCAGTACTTC. Its translation is CASSLDGVETQYF.

J is TRBJ2-5 and V is TRBV19; 7 positions agree with TRBD1. The germline V gene has CDR1 LNHDA and CDR2 SQIVND (reference sequence). The CDR3 runs 14 residues. Trimming took 5 bases from V and 0 from J; bases not matched to a gene: 3. CDR3 sequence reads: CASSWGTDQETQYF. The CDR3 nucleotides read TGTGCCAGTAGTTGGGGGACAGACCAAGAGACCCAGTACTTC.

The rearrangement uses TRBV30 and TRBJ2-2; perhaps TRBD2 as D (6 bases). The CDR3 has 14 amino acids. Germline lookup yields CDR1 GTSNPN and CDR2 SVGIG (reference sequence). CDR3 in amino acids: CASGRQGNTGELFF. DNA of the CDR3: TGTGCTTCGGGGAGGCAGGGTAACACCGGGGAGCTGTTTTTT. Together with reference TRBV30 and TRBJ2-2, the CDR3 gives the full variable domain: SQTIHQWPATLVQPVGSPLSLECTVEGTSNPNLYWYRQAAGRGLQLLFYSVGIGQISSEVPQNLSASRPQDRQFILSSKKLLLSDSGFYLCASGRQGNTGELFFGEGSRLTVL.

The chain recombines TRBV18 with TRBJ2-3; 11 bases agree with TRBD2. V gave up 3 bases and J gave up 0 bases; unmatched junction bases: 11. The CDR3 loop spans 19 amino acids. Germline V gene sequence: CDR1 KGHSH, CDR2 LQKENI. The CDR3 DNA sequence: TGTGCCAGCTCACCGAACTCCGGGACTAGCGGTTCTAGCACAGATACGCAGTATTTT. Protein: CASSPNSGTSGSSTDTQYF.

This sequence joins TRBV18 and TRBJ1-1, with D perhaps matching TRBD1 (6 bases). CDR1 is KGHSH, CDR2 LQKENI, per germline. V was clipped by 5 bases and J by 3 bases, with 13 bases between them. CDR3 length: 14 residues. Here the CDR3 DNA reads TGTGCCAGCTCAGAGGAGACAGGTGACACTGAAGCTTTCTTT. This codes for CASSEETGDTEAFF.

In the case of this clone: This CDR3 is also generated by other DNA sequences in the sample. The chain links TRBV5-1 to TRBJ1-1; the match to TRBD1 covers 8 bases. Looked up from germline, CDR1 is SGHRS and CDR2 is YFSETQ. The ends lost 3 bases at V and 5 bases at J; junction bases unmatched: 6. This CDR3 contains 14 residues. The CDR3 DNA is TGCGCCAGCAGCTGGGGGACAGGACTAACTGAAGCTTTCTTT. Its protein product is CASSWGTGLTEAFF.

This sequence joins TRBV6-1 and TRBJ2-3; TRBD2 aligns across 9 bases. CDR3 size: 16 residues. V was clipped by 4 bases and J by 0 bases; unmatched bases: 5. Looked up from germline, CDR1 is MNHNS and CDR2 is SASEGT. CDR3 in amino acids: CASSGLAGESTDTQYF. In DNA form, the CDR3 reads TGTGCCAGCAGTGGATTAGCGGGAGAAAGCACAGATACGCAGTATTTT.

V usage is TRBV11-2 and J usage is TRBJ1-2, with D maybe TRBD1 (5 bases). Germline assignment: CDR1 SGHAT and CDR2 FQNNGV. The CDR3 is 15 residues long. Trimming pared 3 bases from V and 8 bases from J, leaving 19 bases between. The CDR3 sequence: CASSFPGGTRRGYTF. Written as DNA, the CDR3 is TGTGCCAGCAGCTTCCCGGGGGGGACCCGGAGGGGCTACACCTTC.

This chain uses TRBV5-4 with TRBJ2-5, with D tentatively TRBD2 (6 bases). The CDR3 consists of 14 residues. CDR1 and CDR2 (germline): SGHNT, YYREEE (reference sequence). Trimming removed 0 bases from V and 3 bases from J, with 9 bases in between. CDR3 DNA sequence: TGTGCCAGCAGCTTGGATCCGGGGGAAGAGACCCAGTACTTC. Amino acid sequence: CASSLDPGEETQYF.

This chain connects TRBV5-1 to TRBJ2-1; 7 bases line up with TRBD1. This CDR3 spans 14 amino acids. Germline CDR1 SGHRS, CDR2 YFSETQ. J was trimmed by 15 bases and V by 4 bases; bases with no gene match: 16. CDR3 region: CASSLLVGTEERFF. In DNA, the CDR3 is TGCGCCAGCAGCCTCCTAGTGGGGACAGAGGAACGGTTCTTC.

The chain couples TRBV5-1 to TRBJ2-5; 9 positions agree with TRBD1. V was clipped by 2 bases and J by 2 bases; unmatched bases: 7. The CDR3 runs 16 residues. Germline loops: CDR1 SGHRS, CDR2 YFSETQ. Here the CDR3 reads CASSLSGTGPQETQYF. DNA of the CDR3: TGCGCCAGCAGCTTAAGCGGGACAGGGCCACAAGAGACCCAGTACTTC. The full variable domain, completed using reference TRBV5-1 and TRBJ2-5, is KAGVTQTPRYLIKTRGQQVTLSCSPISGHRSVSWYQQTPGQGLQFLFEYFSETQRNKGNFPGRFSGRQFSNSRSEMNVSTLELGDSALYLCASSLSGTGPQETQYFGPGTRLLVL.

The V and J genes are TRBV7-9 and TRBJ2-5; the match to TRBD2 covers 9 bases. CDR3 size: 14 residues. Germline CDR1 and CDR2: SEHNR and FQNEAQ (reference sequence). J lost 5 bases, V lost 5 bases, and 6 bases had no gene match. Written as DNA, the CDR3 is TGTGCCAGCAGCAGAGCGGGGGGAGCGGAGACCCAGTACTTC. Its translation: CASSRAGGAETQYF.

The V and J genes are TRBV9 and TRBJ1-3, with no clear D. Germline V gene lookup returns CDR1 SGDLS and CDR2 YYNGEE. Trimming took off 0 bases at V and 0 bases at J, with 7 bases between the two ends. The CDR3 runs to 15 residues. CDR3 amino acids: CASSVGPFSGNTIYF. CDR3 nucleotides: TGTGCCAGCAGCGTAGGTCCGTTCTCTGGAAACACCATATATTTT.

By frequency, this clone registers medium-sized. The CDR3 nucleotides read TGTGCCAGCAGCTCATATAGCGGAGGGGAGACCCAGTACTTC. This translates into CASSSYSGGETQYF. The J gene is TRBJ2-5, the V gene TRBV7-9; D is possibly TRBD2 (6 bases). There are 14 residues in the CDR3. Trimming took 4 bases from V and 5 from J, leaving 14 bases between them. Germline CDR1 is SEHNR and CDR2 is FQNEAQ (reference sequence).

The chain links TRBV4-1 to TRBJ2-1; maybe TRBD2 (5 bases). Germline-derived CDR1 and CDR2 are MGHRA and YSYEKL. The CDR3 is made up of 16 amino acids. V was trimmed by 3 bases and J by 5 bases, leaving 17 bases between them. In DNA, the CDR3 is TGCGCCAGCAGCCACCAAGCGGTCACGCCCAACAATGAGCAGTTCTTC. Translating it yields CASSHQAVTPNNEQFF.

V is TRBV28 and J is TRBJ2-1, with D possibly TRBD2 on 5 matching bases. Germline loops: CDR1 MDHEN, CDR2 SYDVKM. CDR3 length: 13 residues. Trimming shortened V by 6 bases and J by 11 bases, and 17 bases separated the two germline ends. The CDR3 DNA follows: TGTGCCAGCAGCCGACGGGATACAATGAAGCAGTTCTTC. It translates to CASSRRDTMKQFF. Full variable domain (missing parts from reference TRBV28 and TRBJ2-1): DVKVTQSSRYLVKRTGEKVFLECVQDMDHENMFWYRQDPGLGLRLIYFSYDVKMKEKGDIPEGYSVSREKKERFSLILESASTNQTSMYLCASSRRDTMKQFFGPGTRLTVL.

The chain carries TRBV6-5 and TRBJ1-4, with D perhaps matching TRBD1 (5 bases). Germline V CDR1 and CDR2: MNHEY, SVGAGI. The CDR3 is 14 residues long. Trimming removed 2 bases at V and 9 bases at J, with 13 bases between. This chain's CDR3 is CASSYGQGFKKLFF. As DNA, the CDR3 is TGTGCCAGCAGTTACGGGCAGGGTTTTAAAAAACTGTTTTTT.

The genes are TRBV9 and TRBJ1-1; no clear D gene. Germline assignment: CDR1 SGDLS and CDR2 YYNGEE. This CDR3 is built from 13 residues. V lost 3 bases and J lost 2, with 8 bases in between. The CDR3 loop reads CASSAGANTEAFF. The CDR3 DNA sequence: TGTGCCAGCAGCGCCGGAGCTAACACTGAAGCTTTCTTT.

The rearrangement uses TRBV4-1 and TRBJ2-7; 10 bases map to TRBD2. V was pared by 4 bases and J by 3 bases, with 6 bases of the junction left unmatched. The germline gives CDR1 MGHRA, CDR2 YSYEKL. The CDR3 totals 15 residues. The CDR3 region is CASSLRTSGYYEQYF. The DNA of the CDR3 is TGCGCCAGCAGCCTAAGGACTAGCGGTTACTACGAGCAGTACTTC.

The chain couples TRBV11-3 to TRBJ2-5, with D possibly matching TRBD1 (6 bases). The germline V gene has CDR1 SGHNT and CDR2 YENEEA. Trimming removed 8 bases at V and 0 bases at J, with 10 bases between. The CDR3 sequence is 13 residues long. CDR3 amino acids: CASAQGYQETQYF. The CDR3 nucleotides are TGTGCCAGCGCTCAGGGGTACCAAGAGACCCAGTACTTC.

The chain has TRBV18 and TRBJ1-1; TRBD1 might be the D (6 bases). CDR1 and CDR2 from the germline V gene are KGHSH and LQKENI. This CDR3 has 15 residues. The V end was cut by 6 bases, the J end by 2 bases, with 16 bases between. The CDR3 here is CASSGLDSYNTEAFF. CDR3 DNA: TGTGCCAGCTCCGGATTGGACAGCTACAACACTGAAGCTTTCTTT.

The V call is TRBV27, the J call TRBJ1-3; TRBD1 matches 8 bases. This CDR3 is built from 15 residues. Germline V CDR1 and CDR2: MNHEY, SMNVEV (reference sequence). Trimming at V came to 6 bases and at J to 4 bases, leaving 8 bases not matched to a gene. CDR3 coding DNA: TGTGCCAGCAGCAAGACAGGGGCTTCAGGAAACACCATATATTTT. This translates into CASSKTGASGNTIYF.

The rearrangement links TRBV5-8 to TRBJ1-1; D is ambiguous. The ends were cut back, 4 bases at V and 0 bases at J, with 7 bases in the middle. The CDR3 sequence is 13 residues long. The germline V gene encodes CDR1 SGHTS and CDR2 YDEGEE. The CDR3 DNA reads as TGTGCCAGCAGCCTAAGATTGAACACTGAAGCTTTCTTT. It translates to CASSLRLNTEAFF.

V is TRBV7-9 and J is TRBJ1-2; maybe TRBD1 (6 bases). Germline lookup yields CDR1 SEHNR and CDR2 FQNEAQ (reference sequence). The CDR3 runs to 15 residues. V was pared by 2 bases and J by 4 bases, with 14 bases between. The CDR3 DNA reads as TGTGCCAGCAGCTTATCCTCAGGGGAGGGCTATGGCTACACCTTC. Its translation: CASSLSSGEGYGYTF.

The V gene is TRBV28, the J gene TRBJ1-2; D gene uncertain. The CDR3 contains 13 residues. Trimming shortened V by 2 bases and J by 3 bases, and 7 bases separated the two germline ends. Germline V lookup: CDR1 MDHEN, CDR2 SYDVKM. CDR3 in DNA: TGTGCCAGCAGTTTAGAGGGAGACTATGGCTACACCTTC. Protein sequence: CASSLEGDYGYTF.

CDR3 DNA: TGTGCCAGCAGTACTAATGATGAAAAACTGTTTTTT. Amino acid sequence: CASSTNDEKLFF. V is TRBV11-2 and J is TRBJ1-4; unclear D gene. The CDR3 is 12 residues long. Germline V gene sequence: CDR1 SGHAT, CDR2 FQNNGV. Trimming took off 6 bases at V and 6 bases at J, with 8 bases between the two ends.

This sequence joins TRBV5-1 and TRBJ2-1, with a tentative D call TRBD2 (5 bases). The CDR3 loop spans 11 amino acids. The V gene's germline CDR1 is SGHRS and CDR2 YFSETQ. V lost 2 bases, J lost 9 bases, and 6 bases lay in between. CDR3 sequence: CASSLSGEQFF. As DNA, the CDR3 is TGCGCCAGCAGCTTAAGCGGTGAGCAGTTCTTC.

This chain connects TRBV6-5 to TRBJ2-5, with 10 positions matching TRBD1. The CDR3 covers 15 residues. Germline CDR1 is MNHEY and CDR2 is SVGAGI. With V trimmed by 2 bases and J by 5 bases, 5 bases remained unmatched. The CDR3 nucleotides read TGTGCCAGCAGTTACCGACAGGGGGCTGAGGAGACCCAGTACTTC. This codes for CASSYRQGAEETQYF.